The rows below give T cell receptor beta chains drawn from one sample of a study of T cells in Graves' hyperthyroidism and ophthalmopathy. TCRdb re-called the multiplex PCR reads through MiXCR, storing one row per CDR3 protein. The table records around 720,000 distinct CDR3 sequences, 35% of them present only once. The sample taken for sequencing was blood. The receptors originated from a woman aged 40 to 55 with Graves' hyperthyroidism. CDR3s include the opening cysteine and the closing phenylalanine or tryptophan. D genes are given only for firm matches. Expanded clones get a size class; other rows say once, few or many, or leave the size out.

d_call	clone_size	j_call	v_call	cdr3_nt	cdr3_aa
TRBD2	few	TRBJ2-1	TRBV7-8	TGTGCCAGCAGCCTACAAACCACACTAGCGTCCTACAATGAGCAGTTCTTC	CASSLQTTLASYNEQFF
TRBD1	NA	TRBJ2-3	TRBV19	TGTGCCAGTAGCGCCGGGACAGGGGTTATAGATACGCAGTATTTT	CASSAGTGVIDTQYF
NA	NA	TRBJ1-2	TRBV12-3/TRBV12-4	TGTGCCAGCAGTTTACCGGGACATTATGGCTACACCTTC	CASSLPGHYGYTF
NA	NA	TRBJ1-4	TRBV10-3	TGTGCCATCAGTGAGTCAACTGGCGGAAGGGAAAAACTGTTTTTT	CAISESTGGREKLFF
NA	NA	TRBJ2-2	TRBV10-3	TGTGCCAGCAGTCCCGCCCTTGGGAACACCGGGGAGCTGTTTTTT	CASSPALGNTGELFF
NA	few	TRBJ1-1	TRBV5-1	TGCGCCAGCAGCCCACAGGGAATTTACACTGAAGCTTTCTTT	CASSPQGIYTEAFF
TRBD1	NA	TRBJ2-7	TRBV10-2	TGCGCCAGCAGCGGGGCCCAGGGGGTGGGCGAGCAGTACTTC	CASSGAQGVGEQYF
NA	NA	TRBJ2-7	TRBV11-3	TGTGCCAGCAGGTCCGGGTCCTCCTACGAGCAGTACTTC	CASRSGSSYEQYF
NA	NA	TRBJ1-1	TRBV28	TGTGCCAGCAGTTTGCTGAACACTGAAGCTCTCTTT	CASSLLNTEALF
NA	NA	TRBJ1-1	TRBV18	TGTGCCAGCTCACCAGCCGGCGGAAACACTGAAGCTTTCTTT	CASSPAGGNTEAFF
NA	NA	TRBJ2-7	TRBV19	TGTGCCAGTACACCCGAGGGCGGCGAAGAGCAGTACTTC	CASTPEGGEEQYF
NA	NA	TRBJ1-1	TRBV4-1	TGCGCCAGCAGCCAAGGGAGAAACAGGGAGGACACTGAAGCTTTCTTT	CASSQGRNREDTEAFF
TRBD1	many	TRBJ2-7	TRBV29-1	TGCAGCGGGAGACAGGGGCCCGAGCAGTACTTC	CSGRQGPEQYF
TRBD1	many	TRBJ2-7	TRBV28	TGTGCCAGCAGGCCGACAGGGTCCTACGAGCAGTACTTC	CASRPTGSYEQYF
NA	many	TRBJ1-1	TRBV20-1	TGCAGTGCTAGGAAAGCTATGAACACTGAAGCTTTCTTT	CSARKAMNTEAFF
TRBD1	NA	TRBJ2-7	TRBV12-3/TRBV12-4	TGTGCCAGCAGTTTCCGGACAGGGGGATACGAGCAGTACTTC	CASSFRTGGYEQYF
TRBD1	NA	TRBJ2-7	TRBV20-1	TGCAGTGCTAGAGATCGTGACAGGGGCGAGCAGTACTTC	CSARDRDRGEQYF
NA	few	TRBJ1-2	TRBV20-1	TGCAGTGCTACGGACGGGAATAACTATGGCTACACCTTC	CSATDGNNYGYTF
NA	once	TRBJ2-3	TRBV7-9	TGTGCCAGCAGCCACTACCCGCGCCGGGTTTACACAGATACGCAGTATTTT	CASSHYPRRVYTDTQYF
TRBD1	NA	TRBJ2-1	TRBV7-2	TGTGCCAGCAGCTTGCAGACCGGGACAGGGGGCAGGAATGAGCAGTTCTTC	CASSLQTGTGGRNEQFF
NA	NA	TRBJ2-1	TRBV5-1	TGCGCCAGCAGCTCTTACACATACAATGAGCAGTTCTTC	CASSSYTYNEQFF
NA	NA	TRBJ2-7	TRBV11-2	TGTGCCAGCAGCCAAAGGACCGGGGGCTTCTCCTACGAGCAGTACTTC	CASSQRTGGFSYEQYF
NA	many	TRBJ2-5	TRBV9	TGTGCCAGCAGCGCCAACGGGACGCCTCAAGAGACCCAGTACTTC	CASSANGTPQETQYF
TRBD1	NA	TRBJ2-7	TRBV6-5	TGTGCCAGCAGCTACAGGGGTAGTGTGAACGAGCAGTACTTC	CASSYRGSVNEQYF
NA	many	TRBJ1-2	TRBV20-1	TGCAGTGCTACTACCGAAAACTATGGCTACACCTTC	CSATTENYGYTF
NA	few	TRBJ2-5	TRBV27	TGTGCCAGCAGTCTCTGGGCTAAGGAGACCCAGTACTTC	CASSLWAKETQYF
TRBD1	many	TRBJ1-1	TRBV15	TGTGCCACTCTCCGGGACAGGGGGCTCGGAAACACTGAAGCTTTCTTT	CATLRDRGLGNTEAFF
TRBD1	NA	TRBJ1-2	TRBV9	TGTGCCAGCAGCCAAGTCCAGGGGGCGTACTATGGCTGCACCTTC	CASSQVQGAYYGCTF
NA	NA	TRBJ1-1	TRBV7-3	TGTGCCAGCAGCTTGCGCCGCCCGGGTCCCACTGAAGCTTTCTTT	CASSLRRPGPTEAFF
NA	many	TRBJ1-1	TRBV6-5	TGTGCCAGCAGCGAAAAACCACATGGAAACACTGAAGCTTTCTTT	CASSEKPHGNTEAFF
NA	many	TRBJ1-1	TRBV7-3	TGTGCCAGCAGCCATGGGGGGGACACTGAAGCTTTCTTT	CASSHGGDTEAFF
NA	NA	TRBJ1-1	TRBV7-9	TGTGCCAGCAGCTTTAAGGGGACAAGCACTGAAGCTTTCTTT	CASSFKGTSTEAFF
NA	few	TRBJ2-2	TRBV10-3	TGTGCCATCAGAGAGGGCAGGGACGGGGAGCTGTTTTTT	CAIREGRDGELFF
TRBD2	many	TRBJ2-7	TRBV7-8	TGTGCCAGCAGCTTAGGTTCGACTAGCGGTTACGAGCAGTACTTC	CASSLGSTSGYEQYF
NA	NA	TRBJ1-1	TRBV6-5	TGTGCCAGCAGTCAACAGGTGTGGGACGGTGAAGCTTTCTTT	CASSQQVWDGEAFF